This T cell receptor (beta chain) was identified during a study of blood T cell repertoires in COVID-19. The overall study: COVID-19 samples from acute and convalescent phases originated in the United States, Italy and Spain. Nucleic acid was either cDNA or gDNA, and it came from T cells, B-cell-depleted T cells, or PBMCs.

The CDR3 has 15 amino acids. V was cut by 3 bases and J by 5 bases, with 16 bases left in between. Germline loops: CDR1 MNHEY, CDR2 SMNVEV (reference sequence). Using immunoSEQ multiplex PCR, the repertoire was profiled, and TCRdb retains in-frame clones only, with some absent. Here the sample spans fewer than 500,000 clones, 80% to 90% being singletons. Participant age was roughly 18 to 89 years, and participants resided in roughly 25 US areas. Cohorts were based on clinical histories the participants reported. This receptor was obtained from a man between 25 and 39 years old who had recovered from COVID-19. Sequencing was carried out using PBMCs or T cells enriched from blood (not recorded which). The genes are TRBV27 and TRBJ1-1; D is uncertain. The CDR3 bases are TGTGCCAGCAGTTTGCATCTCGGTTCGGGGACTGAAGCTTTCTTT. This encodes CASSLHLGSGTEAFF.